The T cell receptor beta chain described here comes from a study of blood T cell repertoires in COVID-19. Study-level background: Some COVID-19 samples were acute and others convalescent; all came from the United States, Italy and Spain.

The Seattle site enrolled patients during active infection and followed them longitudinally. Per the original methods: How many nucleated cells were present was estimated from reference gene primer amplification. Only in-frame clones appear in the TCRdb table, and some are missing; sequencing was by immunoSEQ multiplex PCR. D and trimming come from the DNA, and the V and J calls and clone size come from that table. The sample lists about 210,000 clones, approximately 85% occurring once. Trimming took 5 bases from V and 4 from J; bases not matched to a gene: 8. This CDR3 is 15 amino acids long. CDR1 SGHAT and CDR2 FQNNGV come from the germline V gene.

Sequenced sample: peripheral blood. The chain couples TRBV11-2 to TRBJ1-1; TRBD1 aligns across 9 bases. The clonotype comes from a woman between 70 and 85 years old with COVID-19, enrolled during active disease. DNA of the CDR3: TGTGCCAGCAGCCTGACAGGGGGGCGAATCACTGAAGCTTTCTTT. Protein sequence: CASSLTGGRITEAFF.